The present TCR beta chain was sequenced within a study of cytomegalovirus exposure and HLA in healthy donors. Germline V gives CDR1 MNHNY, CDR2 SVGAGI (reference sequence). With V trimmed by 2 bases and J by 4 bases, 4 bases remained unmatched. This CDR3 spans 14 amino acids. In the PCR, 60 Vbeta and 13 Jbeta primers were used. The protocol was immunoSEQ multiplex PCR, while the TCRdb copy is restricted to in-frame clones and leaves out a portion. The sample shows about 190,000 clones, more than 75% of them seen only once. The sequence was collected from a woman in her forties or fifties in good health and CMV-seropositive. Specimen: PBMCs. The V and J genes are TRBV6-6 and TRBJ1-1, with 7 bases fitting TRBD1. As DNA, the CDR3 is TGTGCCAGCAGTTACGAGGGACAGACCACTGAAGCTTTCTTT. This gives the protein CASSYEGQTTEAFF.